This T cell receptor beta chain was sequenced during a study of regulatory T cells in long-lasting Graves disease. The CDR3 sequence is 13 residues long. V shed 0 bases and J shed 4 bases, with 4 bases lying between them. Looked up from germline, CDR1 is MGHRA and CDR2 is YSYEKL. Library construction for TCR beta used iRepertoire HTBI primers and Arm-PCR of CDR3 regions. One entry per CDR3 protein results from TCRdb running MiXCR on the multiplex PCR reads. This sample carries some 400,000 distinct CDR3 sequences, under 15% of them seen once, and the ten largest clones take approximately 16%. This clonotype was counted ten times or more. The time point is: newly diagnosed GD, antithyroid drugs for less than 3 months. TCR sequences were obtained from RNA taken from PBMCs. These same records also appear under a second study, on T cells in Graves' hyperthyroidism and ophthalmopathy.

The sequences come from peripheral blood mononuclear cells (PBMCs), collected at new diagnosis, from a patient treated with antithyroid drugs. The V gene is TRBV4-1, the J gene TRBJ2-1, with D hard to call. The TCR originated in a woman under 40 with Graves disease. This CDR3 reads CASSQERYNEQFF. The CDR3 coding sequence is TGCGCCAGCAGCCAAGAACGATACAATGAGCAGTTCTTC.